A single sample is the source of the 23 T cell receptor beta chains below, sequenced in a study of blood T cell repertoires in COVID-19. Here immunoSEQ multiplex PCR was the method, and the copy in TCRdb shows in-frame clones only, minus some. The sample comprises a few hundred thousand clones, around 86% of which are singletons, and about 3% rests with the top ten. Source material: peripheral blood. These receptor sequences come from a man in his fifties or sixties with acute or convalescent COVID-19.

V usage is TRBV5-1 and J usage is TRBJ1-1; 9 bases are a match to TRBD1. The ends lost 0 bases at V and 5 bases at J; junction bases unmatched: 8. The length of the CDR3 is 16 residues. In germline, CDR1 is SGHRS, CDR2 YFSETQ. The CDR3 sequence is CASSLGQGVGGTEAFF. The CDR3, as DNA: TGCGCCAGCAGCTTGGGACAGGGGGTAGGAGGGACTGAAGCTTTCTTT.

Written as DNA, the CDR3 is TGTGCCACCAGCAGGCTCCAGGGGGCTTCTGGGAACACTGAAGCTTTCTTT. Its translation is CATSRLQGASGNTEAFF. This chain connects TRBV15 to TRBJ1-1; 8 bases are shared with TRBD1. Germline CDR1 and CDR2: LNHNV and YYDKDF (reference sequence). This CDR3 is 17 amino acids long. V trimming: 3 bases; J trimming: 1 base; junction bases outside the gene matches: 10.

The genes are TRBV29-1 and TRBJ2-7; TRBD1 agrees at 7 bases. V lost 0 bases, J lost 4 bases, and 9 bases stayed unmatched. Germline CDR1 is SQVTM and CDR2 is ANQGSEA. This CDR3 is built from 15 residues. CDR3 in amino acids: CSVEDLSRGSYEQYF. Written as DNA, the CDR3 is TGCAGCGTTGAAGATCTTTCCAGGGGGTCTTACGAGCAGTACTTC.

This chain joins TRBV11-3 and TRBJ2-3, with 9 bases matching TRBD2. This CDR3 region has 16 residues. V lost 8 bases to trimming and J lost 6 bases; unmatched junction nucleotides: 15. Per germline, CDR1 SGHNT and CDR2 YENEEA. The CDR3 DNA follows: TGTGCCAGCTCCCGTGGTAGCGGGGGCCCAGGGGATACGCAGTATTTT. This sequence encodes CASSRGSGGPGDTQYF. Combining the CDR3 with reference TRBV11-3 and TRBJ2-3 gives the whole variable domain EAGVVQSPRYKIIEKKQPVAFWCNPISGHNTLYWYLQNLGQGPELLIRYENEEAVDDSQLPKDRFSAERLKGVDSTLKIQPAELGDSAVYLCASSRGSGGPGDTQYFGPGTRLTVL.

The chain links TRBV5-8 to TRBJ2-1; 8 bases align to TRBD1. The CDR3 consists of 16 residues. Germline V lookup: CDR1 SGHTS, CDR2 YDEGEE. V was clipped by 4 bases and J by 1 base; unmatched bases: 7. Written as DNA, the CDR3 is TGTGCCAGCAGCCCCCGGACAGGGAGGTCCTACAATGAGCAGTTCTTC. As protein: CASSPRTGRSYNEQFF.

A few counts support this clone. DNA for the CDR3: TGTGCCAGCAGTCGGGGGGGAGGCACAGATACGCAGTATTTT. Translating gives CASSRGGGTDTQYF. The rearrangement joins TRBV14 to TRBJ2-3; 8 bases line up with TRBD2. V lost 6 bases, J lost 1 base, and 3 bases stayed unmatched. Germline CDR1 reads SGHDN; CDR2 reads FVKESK. The CDR3 has 14 amino acids.

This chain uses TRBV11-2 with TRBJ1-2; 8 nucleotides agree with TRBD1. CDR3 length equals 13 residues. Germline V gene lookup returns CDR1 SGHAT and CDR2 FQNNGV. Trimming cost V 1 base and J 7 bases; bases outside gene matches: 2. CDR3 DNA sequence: TGTGCCAGCAGCTTAGCCGACAGGGGTGGCTACACCTTC. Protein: CASSLADRGGYTF.

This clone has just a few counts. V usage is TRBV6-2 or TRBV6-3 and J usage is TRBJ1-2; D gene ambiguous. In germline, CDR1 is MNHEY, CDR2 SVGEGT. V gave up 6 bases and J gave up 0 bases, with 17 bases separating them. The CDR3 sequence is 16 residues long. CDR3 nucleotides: TGTGCCAGCAGCCCTTCCGGCCGCGGCGCTAACTATGGCTACACCTTC. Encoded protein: CASSPSGRGANYGYTF.

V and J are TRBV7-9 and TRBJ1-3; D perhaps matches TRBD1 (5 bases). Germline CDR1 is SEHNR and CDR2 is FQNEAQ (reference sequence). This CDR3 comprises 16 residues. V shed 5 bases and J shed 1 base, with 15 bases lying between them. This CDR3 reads CASSTLTAISGNTIYF. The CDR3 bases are TGTGCCAGCAGCACATTGACAGCGATATCTGGAAACACCATATATTTT.

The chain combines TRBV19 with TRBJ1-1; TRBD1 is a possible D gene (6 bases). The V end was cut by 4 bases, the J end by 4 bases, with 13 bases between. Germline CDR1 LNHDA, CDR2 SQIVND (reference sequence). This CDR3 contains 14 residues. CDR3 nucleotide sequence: TGTGCCAGTAGTAACCAGGGGTTAGGCACTGAAGCTTTCTTT. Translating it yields CASSNQGLGTEAFF.

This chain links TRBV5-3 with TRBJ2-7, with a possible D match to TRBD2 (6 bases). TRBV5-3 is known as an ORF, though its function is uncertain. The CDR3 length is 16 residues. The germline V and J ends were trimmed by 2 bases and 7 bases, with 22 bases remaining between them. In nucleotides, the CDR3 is TGTGCCAGAAGCTTCGGGGCTAGCGACCGAGGCCATGAGCAGTACTTC. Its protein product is CARSFGASDRGHEQYF.

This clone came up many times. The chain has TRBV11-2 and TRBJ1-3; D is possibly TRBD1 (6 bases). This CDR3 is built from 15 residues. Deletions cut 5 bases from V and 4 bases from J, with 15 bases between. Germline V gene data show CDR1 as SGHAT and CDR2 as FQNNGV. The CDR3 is CASSPGAEPGNTIYF. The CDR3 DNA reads TGTGCCAGCAGCCCAGGGGCCGAACCGGGAAACACCATATATTTT.

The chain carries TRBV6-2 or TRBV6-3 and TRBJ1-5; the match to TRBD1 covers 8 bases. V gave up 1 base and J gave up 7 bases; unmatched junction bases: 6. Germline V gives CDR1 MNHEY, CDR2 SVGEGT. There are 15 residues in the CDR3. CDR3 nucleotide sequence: TGTGCCAGCAGTTACTTCAGGGGGCCGGGGCAGCCCCAGCATTTT. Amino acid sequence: CASSYFRGPGQPQHF.

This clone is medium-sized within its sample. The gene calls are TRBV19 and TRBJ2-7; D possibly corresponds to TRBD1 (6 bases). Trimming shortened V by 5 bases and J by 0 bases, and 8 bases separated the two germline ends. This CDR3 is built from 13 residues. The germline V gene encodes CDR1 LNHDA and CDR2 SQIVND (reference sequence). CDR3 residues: CASSWDISYEQYF. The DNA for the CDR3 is TGTGCCAGTAGTTGGGACATCTCCTACGAGCAGTACTTC.

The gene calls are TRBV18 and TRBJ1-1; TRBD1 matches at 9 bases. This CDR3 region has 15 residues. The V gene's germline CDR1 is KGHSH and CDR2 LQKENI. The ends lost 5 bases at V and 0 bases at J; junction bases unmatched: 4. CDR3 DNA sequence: TGTGCCAGCTCATTGGGGACAGGGTTGAACACTGAAGCTTTCTTT. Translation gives CASSLGTGLNTEAFF.

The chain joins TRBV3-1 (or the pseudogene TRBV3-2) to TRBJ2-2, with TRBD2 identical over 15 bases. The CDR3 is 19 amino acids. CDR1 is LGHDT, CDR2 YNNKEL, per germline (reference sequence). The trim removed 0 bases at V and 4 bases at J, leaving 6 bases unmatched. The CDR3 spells CASSQDWTSGGAGTGELFF. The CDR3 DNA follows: TGTGCCAGCAGCCAAGATTGGACTAGCGGGGGGGCCGGCACCGGGGAGCTGTTTTTT.

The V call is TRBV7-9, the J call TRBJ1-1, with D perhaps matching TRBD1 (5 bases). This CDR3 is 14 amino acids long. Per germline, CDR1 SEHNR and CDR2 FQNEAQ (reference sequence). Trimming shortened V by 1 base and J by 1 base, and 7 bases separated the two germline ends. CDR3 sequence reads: CASSLVQENTEAFF. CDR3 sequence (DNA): TGTGCCAGCAGCTTAGTACAGGAGAACACTGAAGCTTTCTTT.

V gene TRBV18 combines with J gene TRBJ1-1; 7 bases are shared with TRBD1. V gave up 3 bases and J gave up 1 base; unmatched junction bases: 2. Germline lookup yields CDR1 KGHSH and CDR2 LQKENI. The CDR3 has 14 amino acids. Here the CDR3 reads CASSPGQKNTEAFF. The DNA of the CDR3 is TGTGCCAGCTCACCGGGACAGAAGAACACTGAAGCTTTCTTT. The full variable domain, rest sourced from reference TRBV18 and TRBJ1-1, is NAGVMQNPRHLVRRRGQEARLRCSPMKGHSHVYWYRQLPEEGLKFMVYLQKENIIDESGMPKERFSAEFPKEGPSILRIQQVVRGDSAAYFCASSPGQKNTEAFFGQGTRLTVV.

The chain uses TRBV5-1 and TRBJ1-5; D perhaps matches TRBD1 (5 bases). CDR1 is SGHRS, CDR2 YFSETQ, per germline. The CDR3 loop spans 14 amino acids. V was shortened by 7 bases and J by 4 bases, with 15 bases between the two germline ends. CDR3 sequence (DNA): TGCGCCAGCGGCCCCGGGACTCCTAATCAGCCCCAGCATTTT. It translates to CASGPGTPNQPQHF.

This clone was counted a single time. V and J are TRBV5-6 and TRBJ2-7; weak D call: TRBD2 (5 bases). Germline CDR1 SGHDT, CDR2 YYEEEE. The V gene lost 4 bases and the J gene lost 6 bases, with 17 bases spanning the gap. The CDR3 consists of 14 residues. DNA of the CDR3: TGTGCCAGCAGCATAGGACTGGGATCTAGCGAGCAGTACTTC. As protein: CASSIGLGSSEQYF. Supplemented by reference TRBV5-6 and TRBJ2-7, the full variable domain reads DAGVTQSPTHLIKTRGQQVTLRCSPKSGHDTVSWYQQALGQGPQFIFQYYEEEERQRGNFPDRFSGHQFPNYSSELNVNALLLGDSALYLCASSIGLGSSEQYFGPGTRLTVT.

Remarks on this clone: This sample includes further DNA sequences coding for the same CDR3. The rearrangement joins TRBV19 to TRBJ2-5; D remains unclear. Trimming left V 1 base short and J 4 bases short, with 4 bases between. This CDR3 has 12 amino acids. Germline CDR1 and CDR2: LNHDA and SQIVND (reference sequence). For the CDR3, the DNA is TGTGCCAGTAGTATAGCGGGAGAGACCCAGTACTTC. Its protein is CASSIAGETQYF.

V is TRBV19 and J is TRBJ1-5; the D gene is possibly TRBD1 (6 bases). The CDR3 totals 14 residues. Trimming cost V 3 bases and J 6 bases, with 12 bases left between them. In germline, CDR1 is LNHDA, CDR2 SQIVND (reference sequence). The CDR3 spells CASSMGHPGQPQHF. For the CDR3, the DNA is TGTGCCAGTAGTATGGGACACCCGGGTCAGCCCCAGCATTTT.

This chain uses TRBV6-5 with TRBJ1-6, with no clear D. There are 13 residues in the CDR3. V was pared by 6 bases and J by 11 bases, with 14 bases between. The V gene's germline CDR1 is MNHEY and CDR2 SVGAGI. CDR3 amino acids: CASSPGQRTPLHF. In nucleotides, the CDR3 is TGTGCCAGCAGCCCCGGCCAGAGGACACCCCTCCACTTT.